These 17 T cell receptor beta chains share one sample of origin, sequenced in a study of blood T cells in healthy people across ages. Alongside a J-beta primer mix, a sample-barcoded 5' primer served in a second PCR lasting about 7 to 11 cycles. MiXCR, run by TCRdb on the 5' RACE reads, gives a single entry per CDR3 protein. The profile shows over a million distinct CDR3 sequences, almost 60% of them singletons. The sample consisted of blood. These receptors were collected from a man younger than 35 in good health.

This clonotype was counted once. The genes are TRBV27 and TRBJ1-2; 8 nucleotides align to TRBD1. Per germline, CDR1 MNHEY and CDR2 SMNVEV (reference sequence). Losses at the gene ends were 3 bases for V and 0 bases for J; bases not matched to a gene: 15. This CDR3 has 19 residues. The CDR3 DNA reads TGTGCCAGCAGTTTGCGTCAGGGGGCCGCCAAACGCTCTAACTATGGCTACACCTTC. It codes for CASSLRQGAAKRSNYGYTF.

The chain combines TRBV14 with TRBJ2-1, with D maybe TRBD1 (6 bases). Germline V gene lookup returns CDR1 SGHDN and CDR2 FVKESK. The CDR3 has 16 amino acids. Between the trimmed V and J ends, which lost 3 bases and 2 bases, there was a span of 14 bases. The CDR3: CASSQITGFPYNEQFF. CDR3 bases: TGTGCCAGCAGCCAGATTACAGGGTTCCCCTACAATGAGCAGTTCTTC.

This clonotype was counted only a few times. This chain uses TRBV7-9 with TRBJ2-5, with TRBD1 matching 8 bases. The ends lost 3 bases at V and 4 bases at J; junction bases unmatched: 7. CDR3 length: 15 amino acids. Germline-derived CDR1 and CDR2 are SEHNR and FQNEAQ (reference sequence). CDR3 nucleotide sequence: TGTGCCAGCAGCTTCGACAGGGGAAGAGGAGAGACCCAGTACTTC. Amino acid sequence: CASSFDRGRGETQYF.

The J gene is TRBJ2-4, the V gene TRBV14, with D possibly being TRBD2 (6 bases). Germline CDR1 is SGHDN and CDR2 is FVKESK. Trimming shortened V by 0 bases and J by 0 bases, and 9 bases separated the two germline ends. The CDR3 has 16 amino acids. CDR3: CASSQEGAGAKNIQYF. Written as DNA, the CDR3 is TGTGCCAGCAGCCAAGAAGGAGCGGGAGCCAAAAACATTCAGTACTTC.

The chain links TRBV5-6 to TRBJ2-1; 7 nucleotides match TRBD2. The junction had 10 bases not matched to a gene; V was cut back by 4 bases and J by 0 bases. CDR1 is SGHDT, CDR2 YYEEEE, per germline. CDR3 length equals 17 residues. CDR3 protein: CASSPRGGRSSYNEQFF. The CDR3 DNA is TGTGCCAGCAGCCCGCGGGGAGGGCGGAGCTCCTACAATGAGCAGTTCTTC.

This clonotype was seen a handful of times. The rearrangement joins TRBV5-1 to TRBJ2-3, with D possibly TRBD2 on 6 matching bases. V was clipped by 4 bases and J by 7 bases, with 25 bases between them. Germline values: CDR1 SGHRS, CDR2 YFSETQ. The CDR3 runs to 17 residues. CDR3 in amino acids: CASSRGSLAGQYHTQYF. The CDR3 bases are TGCGCCAGCAGCCGTGGTTCGTTGGCGGGGCAATACCATACGCAGTATTTT.

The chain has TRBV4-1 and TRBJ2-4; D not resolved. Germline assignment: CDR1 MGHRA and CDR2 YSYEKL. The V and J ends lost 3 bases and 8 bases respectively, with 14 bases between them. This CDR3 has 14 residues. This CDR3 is CASSQTPGRDIQYF. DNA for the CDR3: TGCGCCAGCAGCCAGACTCCCGGTAGGGACATTCAGTACTTC.

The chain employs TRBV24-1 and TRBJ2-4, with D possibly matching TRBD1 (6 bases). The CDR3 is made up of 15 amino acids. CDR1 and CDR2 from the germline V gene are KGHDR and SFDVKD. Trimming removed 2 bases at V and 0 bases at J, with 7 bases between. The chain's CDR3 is CATSDSRGAKNIQYF. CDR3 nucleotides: TGTGCCACCAGTGATTCCAGGGGAGCCAAAAACATTCAGTACTTC.

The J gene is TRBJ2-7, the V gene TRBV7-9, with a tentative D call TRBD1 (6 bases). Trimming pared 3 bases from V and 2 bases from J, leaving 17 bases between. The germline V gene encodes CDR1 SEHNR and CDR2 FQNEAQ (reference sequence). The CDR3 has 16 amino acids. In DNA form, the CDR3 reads TGTGCCAGCAGCTTTAAGGGGGAGACAGTGGCCTACGAGCAGTACTTC. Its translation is CASSFKGETVAYEQYF.

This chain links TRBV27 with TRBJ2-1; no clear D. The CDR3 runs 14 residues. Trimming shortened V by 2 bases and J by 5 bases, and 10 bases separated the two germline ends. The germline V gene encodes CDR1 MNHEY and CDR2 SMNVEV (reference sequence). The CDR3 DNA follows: TGTGCCAGCAGTTTAGGTAACCTGCACAATGAGCAGTTCTTC. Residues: CASSLGNLHNEQFF.

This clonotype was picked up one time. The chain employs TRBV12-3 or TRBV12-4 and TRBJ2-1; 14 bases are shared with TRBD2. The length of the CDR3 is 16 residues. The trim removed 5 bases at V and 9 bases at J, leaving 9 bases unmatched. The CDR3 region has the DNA TGTGCCAGCAGTCCGATTGGACTAGCGGGAGGTGGTGAGCAGTTCTTC. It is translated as CASSPIGLAGGGEQFF.

The CDR3 nucleotides are TGTGCCAGCAGCCCCTCCGGGGGTGGGGGAAAAAACATTCAGTACTTC. It yields the protein CASSPSGGGGKNIQYF. The V gene is TRBV9, the J gene TRBJ2-4; tentatively, D is TRBD2 (6 bases). Trimming cost V 4 bases and J 4 bases, with 18 bases left between them. The CDR3 is 16 residues long. In germline, CDR1 is SGDLS, CDR2 YYNGEE.

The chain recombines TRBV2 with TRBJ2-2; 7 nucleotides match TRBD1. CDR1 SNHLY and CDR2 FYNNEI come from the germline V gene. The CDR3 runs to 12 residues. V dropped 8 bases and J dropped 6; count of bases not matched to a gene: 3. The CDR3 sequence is CASLRGPGELFF. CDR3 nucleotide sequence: TGTGCCAGCCTGAGGGGGCCCGGGGAGCTGTTTTTT.

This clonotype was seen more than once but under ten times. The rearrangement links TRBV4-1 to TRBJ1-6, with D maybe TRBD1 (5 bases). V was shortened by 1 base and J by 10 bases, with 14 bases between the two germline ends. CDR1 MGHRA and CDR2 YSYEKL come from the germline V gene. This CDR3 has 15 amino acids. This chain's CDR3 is CASSQGRTSRSPLHF. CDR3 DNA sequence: TGCGCCAGCAGCCAAGGTCGGACATCGAGGTCACCCCTCCACTTT.

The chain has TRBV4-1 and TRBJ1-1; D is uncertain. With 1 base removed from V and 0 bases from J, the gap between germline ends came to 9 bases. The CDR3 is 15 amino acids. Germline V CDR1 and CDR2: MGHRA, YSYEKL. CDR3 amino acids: CASSQGSGLNTEAFF. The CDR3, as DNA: TGCGCCAGCAGCCAAGGATCAGGTCTGAACACTGAAGCTTTCTTT.

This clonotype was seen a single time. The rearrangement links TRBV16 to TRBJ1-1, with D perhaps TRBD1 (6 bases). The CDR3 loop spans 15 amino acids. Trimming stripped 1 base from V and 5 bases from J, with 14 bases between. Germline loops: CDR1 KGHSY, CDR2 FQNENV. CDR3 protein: CASSQLQGPGTEAFF. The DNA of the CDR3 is TGTGCCAGCAGCCAATTGCAGGGGCCCGGGACTGAAGCTTTCTTT.

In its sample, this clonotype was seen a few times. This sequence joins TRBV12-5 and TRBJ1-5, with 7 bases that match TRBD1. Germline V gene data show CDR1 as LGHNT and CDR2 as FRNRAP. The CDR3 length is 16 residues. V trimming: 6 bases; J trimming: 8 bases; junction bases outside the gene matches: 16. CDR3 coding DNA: TGTGCTAGTGGGCCACCAGAGGGGACAGCCCTAGAGCCCCAGCATTTT. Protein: CASGPPEGTALEPQHF.